Presented here are 9 T cell receptor beta chains from one specimen sequenced in a study of regulatory T cells in long-lasting Graves disease. Time point given: persistent/refractory GD, antithyroid drugs over 5 years with positive TRAb. From RNA extracted from PBMCs, the TCR library was made. Building the TCR beta libraries relied on iRepertoire HTBI primers, and CDR3 regions underwent Arm-PCR. TCRdb re-analysed the multiplex PCR reads in MiXCR, keeping a single row per CDR3 protein. The sample lists roughly 400,000 distinct CDR3 sequences, 21% occurring once. This specimen was peripheral blood mononuclear cells (PBMCs), taken when the disease was refractory, from a patient treated with antithyroid drugs. Receptors were obtained from a female donor with Graves disease.

This clonotype occurred a few times. The chain combines TRBV4-1 with TRBJ1-2; maybe TRBD1 (6 bases). CDR3 length: 14 residues. Trimming stripped 4 bases from V and 4 bases from J, with 13 bases between. CDR1 and CDR2 from the germline V gene are MGHRA and YSYEKL. In nucleotides, the CDR3 is TGCGCCAGCAGCCTTTCTACAGGGCTCTATGGCTACACCTTC. Its protein product is CASSLSTGLYGYTF.

This clonotype appeared many times. The chain uses TRBV3-1 and TRBJ2-7; D call uncertain. Trimming cost V 2 bases and J 5 bases, with 10 bases left between them. Germline values: CDR1 LGHDT, CDR2 YNNKEL (reference sequence). The CDR3 runs 13 residues. The CDR3 DNA is TGTGCCAGCAGCCAACGTCCTAGAGACGAGCAGTACTTC. Amino acid sequence: CASSQRPRDEQYF.

The chain couples TRBV29-1 to TRBJ2-5, with TRBD2 matching over 10 bases. CDR3 length: 14 residues. Germline lookup yields CDR1 SQVTM and CDR2 ANQGSEA. V lost 6 bases, J lost 2 bases, and 6 bases stayed unmatched. CDR3 sequence reads: CSVGGTSDQETQYF. The CDR3 DNA is TGCAGCGTGGGGGGGACTAGCGATCAAGAGACCCAGTACTTC.

This clonotype was observed at least ten times. The chain is built from TRBV28 and TRBJ1-1, with 7 bases aligning to TRBD1. The V gene's germline CDR1 is MDHEN and CDR2 SYDVKM. The CDR3 is made up of 13 amino acids. The V gene end was trimmed by 4 bases and the J gene end by 6 bases; junction bases not matched to a gene: 5. CDR3 region: CASSSPGQAEAFF. DNA for the CDR3: TGTGCCAGCAGTTCACCCGGACAGGCTGAAGCTTTCTTT.

The V and J genes are TRBV20-1 and TRBJ2-7; TRBD1 matches at 7 bases. Per the germline V gene, CDR1 is DFQATT and CDR2 is SNEGSKA (reference sequence). This CDR3 is 11 amino acids long. V lost 5 bases to trimming and J lost 7 bases; unmatched junction nucleotides: 5. CDR3 DNA sequence: TGCAGTGCTCTACAGGGGAATGAGCAGTACTTC. Its translation: CSALQGNEQYF.

V is TRBV19 and J is TRBJ2-1; 8 bases align to TRBD2. V lost 3 bases to trimming and J lost 0 bases; unmatched junction nucleotides: 1. Germline lookup yields CDR1 LNHDA and CDR2 SQIVND (reference sequence). The CDR3 sequence is 15 residues long. DNA of the CDR3: TGTGCCAGTAGTATTAGCGGGAACTCCTACAATGAGCAGTTCTTC. It encodes CASSISGNSYNEQFF.

This clonotype was observed a few times. The J gene is TRBJ2-7, the V gene TRBV6-2 or TRBV6-3; D not certain. Trimming took 6 bases from V and 8 from J, leaving 17 bases between them. The CDR3 is made up of 13 amino acids. The V gene's germline CDR1 is MNHEY and CDR2 SVGEGT. CDR3 bases: TGTGCCAGCAGGGCCTCGACGGAAGGGAAGCAGTACTTC. Amino acid sequence: CASRASTEGKQYF.

CDR3 region: CASYRDTQETQYF. The CDR3, as DNA: TGCGCCAGCTACAGGGACACCCAAGAGACCCAGTACTTC. The rearrangement links TRBV5-1 to TRBJ2-5; D perhaps matches TRBD1 (6 bases). Trimming removed 7 bases from V and 1 base from J, with 11 bases in between. CDR1 is SGHRS, CDR2 YFSETQ, per germline. The CDR3 has 13 residues.

On this clonotype itself: A much more abundant neighbour one base away suggests this may be a read error. This likely comes from a read error, as the CDR3 has no conserved phenylalanine or tryptophan at its end. The genes are TRBV24-1 and TRBJ1-2, with unresolved D. Germline V gene data show CDR1 as KGHDR and CDR2 as SFDVKD. CDR3 length: 14 residues. Trimming shortened V by 4 bases and J by 0 bases, and 8 bases separated the two germline ends. CDR3 amino acids: CATSDWGTNYGYTS. The CDR3 nucleotides read TGTGCCACCAGTGACTGGGGAACTAACTATGGCTACACCTCC.